The following is a TCR beta chain sequence with its context. Which antigen it targets is not known. Qualities for individual bases were not recorded, and no much larger clone is one base off. The data belong to a study of control samples from healthy donors and cancer patients (dated by TCRdb to the early 2020s). CDR1 and CDR2, looked up from the germline V gene (reference sequence), are LNHDA and SQIVND. The CDR3, cysteine through phenylalanine, is 14 amino acids long. Left in the record is the CDR3 DNA by itself, 42 bases read in frame from the first base. V was cut back by 3 bases and J by 5 bases, leaving a gap of 14 bases between them. Library preparation employed the immunoSEQ multiplex PCR assay. TCRdb mirrors the immuneACCESS table, restricted to in-frame sequences. Some clones are absent from its copies; in checked studies, under half trace to an unresolved V gene, and the reason for the others is unknown. The sample has roughly 73,000 clones on record, over 70% of them singletons. In total, the top ten clones hold 25% to 35% of the sample.

The TCR originated in a man aged 50 to 59 in good health. The rearranged chain carries TRBV19 and TRBJ2-7; the D gene is perhaps TRBD1, from 5 matching bases. The sample consisted of blood. This receptor has the CDR3 CASSMVGLIHEQYF. The base sequence is TGTGCCAGTAGTATGGTGGGGCTAATCCACGAGCAGTACTTC.